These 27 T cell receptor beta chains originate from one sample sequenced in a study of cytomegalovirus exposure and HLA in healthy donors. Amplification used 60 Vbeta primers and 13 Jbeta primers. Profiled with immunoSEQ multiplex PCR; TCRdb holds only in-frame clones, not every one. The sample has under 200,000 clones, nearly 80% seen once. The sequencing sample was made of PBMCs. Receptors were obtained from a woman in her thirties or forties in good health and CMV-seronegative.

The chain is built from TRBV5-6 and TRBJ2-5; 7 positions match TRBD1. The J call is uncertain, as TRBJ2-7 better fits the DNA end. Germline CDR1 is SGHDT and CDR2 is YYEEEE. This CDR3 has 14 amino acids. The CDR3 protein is CASSRTGHYYEQYF. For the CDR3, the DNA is TGTGCCAGCAGCCGGACAGGACACTACTACGAGCAGTACTTC.

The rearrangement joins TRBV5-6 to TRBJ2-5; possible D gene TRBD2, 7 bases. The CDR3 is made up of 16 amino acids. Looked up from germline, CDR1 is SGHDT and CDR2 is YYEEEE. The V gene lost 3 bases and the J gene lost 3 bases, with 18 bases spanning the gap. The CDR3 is CASSSTYRGAEETQYF. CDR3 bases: TGTGCCAGCAGCTCAACCTACCGGGGGGCCGAAGAGACCCAGTACTTC.

CDR3 amino acids: CASSFMIRGSNYGYTF. Written as DNA, the CDR3 is TGTGCCAGCAGTTTCATGATCAGGGGATCTAACTATGGCTACACCTTC. The J gene is TRBJ1-2, the V gene TRBV6-5, with D possibly being TRBD1 (6 bases). Trimming pared 4 bases from V and 0 bases from J, leaving 15 bases between. Germline loops: CDR1 MNHEY, CDR2 SVGAGI. The CDR3 covers 16 residues.

The CDR3 here is CASSWGTGSNQPQHF. The CDR3 DNA reads as TGCGCCAGCAGCTGGGGGACAGGTAGCAATCAGCCCCAGCATTTT. The V and J genes are TRBV5-1 and TRBJ1-5; 8 positions match TRBD1. Germline V gives CDR1 SGHRS, CDR2 YFSETQ. This CDR3 has 15 residues. V lost 3 bases, J lost 0 bases, and 2 bases stayed unmatched.

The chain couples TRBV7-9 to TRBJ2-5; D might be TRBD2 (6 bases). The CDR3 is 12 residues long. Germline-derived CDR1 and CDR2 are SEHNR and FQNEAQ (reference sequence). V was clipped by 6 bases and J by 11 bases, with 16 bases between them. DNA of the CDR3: TGTGCCAGCAGTCAGACGGGGGTAGAGCAGTACTTC. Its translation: CASSQTGVEQYF. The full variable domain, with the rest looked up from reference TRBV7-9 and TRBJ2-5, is DTGVSQNPRHKITKRGQNVTFRCDPISEHNRLYWYRQTLGQGPEFLTYFQNEAQLEKSRLLSDRFSAERPKGSFSTLEIQRTEQGDSAMYLCASSQTGVEQYFGPGTRLLVL.

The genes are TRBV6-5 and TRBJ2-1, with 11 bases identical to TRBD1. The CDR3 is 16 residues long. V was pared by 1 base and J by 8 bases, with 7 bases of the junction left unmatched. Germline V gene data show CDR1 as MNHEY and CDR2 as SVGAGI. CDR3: CASSYLRTGGAYEQFF. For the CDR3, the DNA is TGTGCCAGCAGTTACTTACGGACAGGGGGCGCGTATGAGCAGTTCTTC.

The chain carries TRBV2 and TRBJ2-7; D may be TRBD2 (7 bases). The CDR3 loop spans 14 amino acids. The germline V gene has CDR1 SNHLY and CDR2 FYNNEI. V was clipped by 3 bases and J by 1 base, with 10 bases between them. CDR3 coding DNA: TGTGCCAGCAGTGAGGGGGGGCGGTCCTACGAGCAGTACTTC. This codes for CASSEGGRSYEQYF.

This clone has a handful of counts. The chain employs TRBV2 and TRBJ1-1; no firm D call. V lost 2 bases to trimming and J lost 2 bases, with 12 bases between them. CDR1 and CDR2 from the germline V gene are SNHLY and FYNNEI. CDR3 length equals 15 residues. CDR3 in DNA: TGTGCCAGCAGTGAACAGAGGATGATTAACACTGAAGCTTTCTTT. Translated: CASSEQRMINTEAFF.

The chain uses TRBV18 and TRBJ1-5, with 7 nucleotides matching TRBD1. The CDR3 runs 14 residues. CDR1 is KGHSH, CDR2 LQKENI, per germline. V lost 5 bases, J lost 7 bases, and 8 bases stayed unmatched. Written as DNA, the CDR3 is TGTGCCAGCTCATCAGGGACAGTCGGGCAGCCCCAGCATTTT. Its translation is CASSSGTVGQPQHF.

The CDR3 here is CASSYSQGDYGYTF. CDR3 DNA: TGTGCCAGCAGTTACTCGCAGGGTGACTATGGCTACACCTTC. J is TRBJ1-2 and V is TRBV6-5; a weak D match, TRBD1 (5 bases). CDR3 length: 14 amino acids. The V end was cut by 0 bases, the J end by 3 bases, with 8 bases between. Per germline, CDR1 MNHEY and CDR2 SVGAGI.

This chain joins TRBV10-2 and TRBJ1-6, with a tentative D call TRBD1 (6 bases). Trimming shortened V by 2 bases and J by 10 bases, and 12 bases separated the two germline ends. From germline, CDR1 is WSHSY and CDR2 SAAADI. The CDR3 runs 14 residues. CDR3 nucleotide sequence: TGCGCCAGCAGTGAGGTGGGCAGGGGCTCACCCCTCCACTTT. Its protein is CASSEVGRGSPLHF.

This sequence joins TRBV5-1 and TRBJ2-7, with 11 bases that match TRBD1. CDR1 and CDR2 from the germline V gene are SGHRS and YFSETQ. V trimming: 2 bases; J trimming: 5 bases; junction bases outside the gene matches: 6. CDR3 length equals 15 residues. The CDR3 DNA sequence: TGCGCCAGCAGCTTAGACTGGACAGGGGGCCACGAGCAGTACTTC. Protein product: CASSLDWTGGHEQYF.

The CDR3 bases are TGTGCCAGCAGTAGGACAAGCAACACTGAAGCTTTCTTT. Translating it yields CASSRTSNTEAFF. This chain uses TRBV2 with TRBJ1-1; D is perhaps TRBD1 (5 bases). V was shortened by 5 bases and J by 2 bases, with 9 bases between the two germline ends. Germline-derived CDR1 and CDR2 are SNHLY and FYNNEI. The CDR3 runs 13 residues.

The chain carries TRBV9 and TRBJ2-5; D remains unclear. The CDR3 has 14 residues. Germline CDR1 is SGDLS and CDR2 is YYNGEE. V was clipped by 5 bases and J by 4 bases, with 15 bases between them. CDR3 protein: CASSEASLVETQYF. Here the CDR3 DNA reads TGTGCCAGCAGTGAGGCTAGTCTCGTAGAGACCCAGTACTTC.

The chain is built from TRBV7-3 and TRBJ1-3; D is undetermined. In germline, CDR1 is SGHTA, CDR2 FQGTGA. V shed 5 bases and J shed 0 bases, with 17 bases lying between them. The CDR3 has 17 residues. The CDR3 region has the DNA TGTGCCAGCAGCCTATCCGGACTGATTAGCTCTGGAAACACCATATATTTT. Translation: CASSLSGLISSGNTIYF.

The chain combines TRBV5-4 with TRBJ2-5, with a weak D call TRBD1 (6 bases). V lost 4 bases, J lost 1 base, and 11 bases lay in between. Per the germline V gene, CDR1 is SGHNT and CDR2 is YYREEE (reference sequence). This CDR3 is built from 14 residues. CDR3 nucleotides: TGTGCCAGCAGCAACGGACAGCTCCAAGAGACCCAGTACTTC. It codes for CASSNGQLQETQYF.

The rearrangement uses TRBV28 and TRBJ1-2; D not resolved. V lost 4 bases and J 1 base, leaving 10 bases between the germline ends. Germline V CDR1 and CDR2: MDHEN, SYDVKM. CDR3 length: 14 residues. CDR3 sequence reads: CASSSVRNNYGYTF. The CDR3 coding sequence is TGTGCCAGCAGTTCGGTCAGGAATAACTATGGCTACACCTTC.

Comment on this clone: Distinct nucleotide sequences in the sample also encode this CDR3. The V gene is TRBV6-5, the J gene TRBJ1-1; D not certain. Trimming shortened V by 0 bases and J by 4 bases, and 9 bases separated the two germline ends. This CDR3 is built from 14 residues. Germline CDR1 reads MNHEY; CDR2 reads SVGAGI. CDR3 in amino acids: CASSYSEGGTEAFF. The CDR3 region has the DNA TGTGCCAGCAGTTACTCCGAGGGCGGCACTGAAGCTTTCTTT.

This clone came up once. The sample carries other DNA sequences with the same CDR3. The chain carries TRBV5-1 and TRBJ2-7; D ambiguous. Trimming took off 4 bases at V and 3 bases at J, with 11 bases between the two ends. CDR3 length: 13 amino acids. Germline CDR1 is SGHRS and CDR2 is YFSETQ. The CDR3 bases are TGCGCCAGCAGCCTGCTAACAGACTACGAGCAGTACTTC. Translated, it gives CASSLLTDYEQYF.

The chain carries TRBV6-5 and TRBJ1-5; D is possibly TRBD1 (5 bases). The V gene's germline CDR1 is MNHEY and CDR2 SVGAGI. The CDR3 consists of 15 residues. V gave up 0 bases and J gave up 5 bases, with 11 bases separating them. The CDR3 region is CASSYSRQGYQPQHF. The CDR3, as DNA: TGTGCCAGCAGTTACTCGAGGCAGGGTTATCAGCCCCAGCATTTT.

DNA for the CDR3: TGCGCCAGCAGCCAAGGAATCGAGAGGGTCCCCTACGAGCAGTACTTC. This encodes CASSQGIERVPYEQYF. The chain is built from TRBV4-1 and TRBJ2-7, with D possibly being TRBD2 (5 bases). V dropped 1 base and J dropped 2 bases, with 15 bases sitting between them. The length of the CDR3 is 16 residues. From germline, CDR1 is MGHRA and CDR2 YSYEKL.

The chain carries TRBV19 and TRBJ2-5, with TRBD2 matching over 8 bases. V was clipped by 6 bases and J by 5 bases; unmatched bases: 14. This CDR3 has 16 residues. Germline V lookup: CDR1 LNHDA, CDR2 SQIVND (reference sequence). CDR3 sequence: CASSPAGGGLEETQYF. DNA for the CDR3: TGTGCCAGTAGCCCTGCCGGGGGGGGGCTGGAGGAGACCCAGTACTTC.

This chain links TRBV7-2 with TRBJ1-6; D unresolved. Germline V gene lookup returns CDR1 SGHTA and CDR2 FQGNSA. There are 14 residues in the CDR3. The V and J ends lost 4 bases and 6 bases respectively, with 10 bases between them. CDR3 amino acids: CASSSRRGNSPLHF. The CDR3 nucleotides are TGTGCCAGCAGCTCCCGACGGGGTAATTCACCCCTCCACTTT.

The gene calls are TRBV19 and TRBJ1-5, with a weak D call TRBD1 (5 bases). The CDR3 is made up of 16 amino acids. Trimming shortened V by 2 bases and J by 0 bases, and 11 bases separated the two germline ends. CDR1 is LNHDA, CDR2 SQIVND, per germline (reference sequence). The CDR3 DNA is TGTGCCAGTAGTATAAGTAGGGGACTTAGCAATCAGCCCCAGCATTTT. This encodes CASSISRGLSNQPQHF.

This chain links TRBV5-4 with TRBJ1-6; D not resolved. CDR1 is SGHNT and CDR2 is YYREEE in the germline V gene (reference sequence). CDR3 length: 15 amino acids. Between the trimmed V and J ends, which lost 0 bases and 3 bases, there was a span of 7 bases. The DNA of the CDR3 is TGTGCCAGCAGCTTGGAACAGCACTATAATTCACCCCTCCACTTT. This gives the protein CASSLEQHYNSPLHF.

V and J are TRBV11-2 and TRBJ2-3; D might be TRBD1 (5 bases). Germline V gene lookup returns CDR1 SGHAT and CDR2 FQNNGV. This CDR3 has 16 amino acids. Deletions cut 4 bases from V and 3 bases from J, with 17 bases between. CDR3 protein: CASSSLQGSLTDTQYF. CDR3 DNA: TGTGCCAGCAGCTCCCTCCAGGGCAGTCTAACAGATACGCAGTATTTT.

CDR3 amino acids: CASSSTGNSPLHF. CDR3 bases: TGTGCCAGCAGCTCGACAGGGAATTCACCCCTCCACTTT. This rearrangement joins TRBV11-2 to TRBJ1-6; 7 bases align to TRBD1. Germline V gene data show CDR1 as SGHAT and CDR2 as FQNNGV. Trimming took 4 bases from V and 7 from J; bases not matched to a gene: 1. The CDR3 totals 13 residues.